This T cell receptor (beta chain) was obtained from a study of shared clonotypes between healthy human individuals. Across the study: The study used three CD4 naive, three CD4 memory, two CD8 naive and one CD8 memory plate per donor.

Findings of the study overall: Clonotype sharing among the donors was expected to vary with sequencing depth.

Germline CDR1 MNHEY, CDR2 SVGAGI. CDR3 size: 14 residues. V was trimmed by 2 bases and J by 4 bases, leaving 11 bases between them. Libraries were prepared by immunoSEQ multiplex PCR; TCRdb keeps only in-frame clonotypes and omits some of them. The data hold about 1 million clones, with around 74% observed a single time. Worth noting for this clone: What it binds is not known.

V is TRBV6-5 and J is TRBJ1-1; D is unclear. Specimen: memory CD4+ T cells sorted from blood. Regarding subset: CD45RA-negative fraction. The source is a man aged 18 to 30 in good health. The CDR3 nucleotides read TGTGCCAGCAGTTACGAGACCCGAGCCACTGAAGCTTTCTTT. Translated, it gives CASSYETRATEAFF.